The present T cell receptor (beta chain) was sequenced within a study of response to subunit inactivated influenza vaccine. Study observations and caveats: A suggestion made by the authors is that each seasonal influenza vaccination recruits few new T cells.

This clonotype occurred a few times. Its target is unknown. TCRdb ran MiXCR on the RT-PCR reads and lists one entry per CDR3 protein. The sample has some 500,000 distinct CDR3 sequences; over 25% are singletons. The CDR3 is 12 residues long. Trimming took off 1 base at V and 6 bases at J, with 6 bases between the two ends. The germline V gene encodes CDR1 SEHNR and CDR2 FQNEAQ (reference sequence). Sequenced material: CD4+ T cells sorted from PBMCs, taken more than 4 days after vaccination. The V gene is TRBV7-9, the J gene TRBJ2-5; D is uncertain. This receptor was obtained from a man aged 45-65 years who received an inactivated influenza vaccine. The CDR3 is CASSLDRKTQYF. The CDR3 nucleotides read TGTGCCAGCAGCTTAGATCGGAAGACCCAGTACTTC.